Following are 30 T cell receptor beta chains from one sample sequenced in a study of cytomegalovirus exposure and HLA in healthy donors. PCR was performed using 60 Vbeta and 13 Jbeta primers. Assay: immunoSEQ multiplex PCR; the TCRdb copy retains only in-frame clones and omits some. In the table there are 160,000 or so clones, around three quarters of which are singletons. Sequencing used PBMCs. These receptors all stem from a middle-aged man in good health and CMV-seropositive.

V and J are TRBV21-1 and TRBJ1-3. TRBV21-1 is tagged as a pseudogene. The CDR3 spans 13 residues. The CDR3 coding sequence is TGTGCCAGCAGCAAAGTAGCTGGAAACACCATATATTTT. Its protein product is CASSKVAGNTIYF.

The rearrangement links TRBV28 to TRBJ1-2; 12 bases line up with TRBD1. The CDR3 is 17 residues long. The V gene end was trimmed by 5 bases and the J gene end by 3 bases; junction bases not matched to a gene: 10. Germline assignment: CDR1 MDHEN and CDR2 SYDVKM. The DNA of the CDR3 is TGTGCCAGCAGTCGCCGGGACAGGGGGCTCGGCTACTATGGCTACACCTTC. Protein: CASSRRDRGLGYYGYTF.

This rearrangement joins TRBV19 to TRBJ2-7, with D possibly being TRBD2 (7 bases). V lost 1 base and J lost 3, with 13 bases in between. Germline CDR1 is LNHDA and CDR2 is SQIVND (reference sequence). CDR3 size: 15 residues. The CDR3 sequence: CASSIAEGGLYEQYF. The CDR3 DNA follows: TGTGCCAGTAGTATAGCTGAGGGGGGGCTCTACGAGCAGTACTTC.

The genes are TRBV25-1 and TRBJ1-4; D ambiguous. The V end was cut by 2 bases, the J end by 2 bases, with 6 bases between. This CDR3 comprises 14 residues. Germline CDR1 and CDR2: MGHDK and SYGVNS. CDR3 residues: CASSERGTNEKLFF. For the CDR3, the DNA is TGTGCCAGCAGTGAACGGGGTACTAATGAAAAACTGTTTTTT.

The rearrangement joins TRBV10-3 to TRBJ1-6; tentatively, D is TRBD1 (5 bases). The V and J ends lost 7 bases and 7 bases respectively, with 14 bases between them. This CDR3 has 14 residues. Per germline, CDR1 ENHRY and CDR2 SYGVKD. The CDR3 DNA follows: TGTGCCATCAACGAAGGGGTTCTGAATTCACCCCTCCACTTT. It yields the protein CAINEGVLNSPLHF.

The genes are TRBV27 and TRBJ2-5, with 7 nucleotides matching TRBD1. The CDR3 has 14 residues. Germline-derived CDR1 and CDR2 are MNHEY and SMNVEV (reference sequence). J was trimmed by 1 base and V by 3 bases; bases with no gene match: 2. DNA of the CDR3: TGTGCCAGCAGTTTCACAGGGGCCCAAGAGACCCAGTACTTC. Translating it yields CASSFTGAQETQYF.

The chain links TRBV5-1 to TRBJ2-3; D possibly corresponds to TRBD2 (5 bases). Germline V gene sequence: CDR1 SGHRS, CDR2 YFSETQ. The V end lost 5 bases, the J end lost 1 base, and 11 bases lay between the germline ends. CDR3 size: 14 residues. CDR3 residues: CASRDDYGTDTQYF. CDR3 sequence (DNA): TGCGCCAGCAGGGACGACTATGGCACAGATACGCAGTATTTT. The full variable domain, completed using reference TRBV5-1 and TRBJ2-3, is KAGVTQTPRYLIKTRGQQVTLSCSPISGHRSVSWYQQTPGQGLQFLFEYFSETQRNKGNFPGRFSGRQFSNSRSEMNVSTLELGDSALYLCASRDDYGTDTQYFGPGTRLTVL.

The CDR3 DNA sequence: TGTGCTAGTGCCTCGGCCCCTGCCGGCAGGCTCTATGGCTACACCTTC. Its protein is CASASAPAGRLYGYTF. The chain couples TRBV12-5 to TRBJ1-2, with D unclear. The V and J ends lost 7 bases and 4 bases respectively, with 22 bases between them. The germline V gene encodes CDR1 LGHNT and CDR2 FRNRAP. This CDR3 has 16 residues.

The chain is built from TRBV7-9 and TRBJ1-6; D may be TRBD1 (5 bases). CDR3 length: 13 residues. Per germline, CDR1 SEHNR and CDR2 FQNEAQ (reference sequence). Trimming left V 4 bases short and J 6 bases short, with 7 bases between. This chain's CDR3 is CASSWGPNSPLHF. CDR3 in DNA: TGTGCCAGCAGCTGGGGCCCTAATTCACCCCTCCACTTT.

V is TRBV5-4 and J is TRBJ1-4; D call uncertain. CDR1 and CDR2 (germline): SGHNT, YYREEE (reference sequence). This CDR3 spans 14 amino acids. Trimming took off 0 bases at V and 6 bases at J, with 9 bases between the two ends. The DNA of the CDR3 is TGTGCCAGCAGCTTGGTTCCAGCGGATGAAAAACTGTTTTTT. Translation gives CASSLVPADEKLFF.

Here the CDR3 reads CASTRGRRTEAFF. DNA of the CDR3: TGTGCCAGCACGCGGGGGCGCAGGACTGAAGCTTTCTTT. This chain connects TRBV6-5 to TRBJ1-1; maybe TRBD1 (6 bases). The CDR3 covers 13 residues. Deletions cut 7 bases from V and 5 bases from J, with 14 bases between. Per germline, CDR1 MNHEY and CDR2 SVGAGI.

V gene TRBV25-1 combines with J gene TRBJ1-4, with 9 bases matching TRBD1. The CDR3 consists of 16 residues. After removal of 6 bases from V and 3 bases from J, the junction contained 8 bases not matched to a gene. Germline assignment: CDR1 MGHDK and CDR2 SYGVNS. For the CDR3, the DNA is TGTGCCAGCAGCGGGACAGGGTGGTCGGCTAATGAAAAACTGTTTTTT. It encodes CASSGTGWSANEKLFF. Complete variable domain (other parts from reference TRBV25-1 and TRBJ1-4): EADIYQTPRYLVIGTGKKITLECSQTMGHDKMYWYQQDPGMELHLIHYSYGVNSTEKGDLSSESTVSRIRTEHFPLTLESARPSHTSQYLCASSGTGWSANEKLFFGSGTQLSVL.

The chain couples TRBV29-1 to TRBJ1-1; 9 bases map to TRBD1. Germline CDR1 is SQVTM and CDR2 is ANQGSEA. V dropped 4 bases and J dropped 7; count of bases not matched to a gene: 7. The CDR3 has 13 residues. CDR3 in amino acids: CSVGGTGSYEAFF. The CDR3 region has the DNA TGCAGCGTTGGTGGGACAGGGTCCTATGAAGCTTTCTTT.

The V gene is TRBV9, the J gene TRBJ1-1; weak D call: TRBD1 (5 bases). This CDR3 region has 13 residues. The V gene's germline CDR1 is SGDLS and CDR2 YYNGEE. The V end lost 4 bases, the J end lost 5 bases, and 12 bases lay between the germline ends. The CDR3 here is CASSPGGRTEAFF. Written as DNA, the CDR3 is TGTGCCAGCAGCCCCGGGGGTCGGACTGAAGCTTTCTTT.

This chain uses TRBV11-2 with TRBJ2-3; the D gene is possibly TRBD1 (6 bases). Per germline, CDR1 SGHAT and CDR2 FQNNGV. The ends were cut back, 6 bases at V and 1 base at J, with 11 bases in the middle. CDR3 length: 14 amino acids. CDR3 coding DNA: TGTGCCAGCAGGATAGGGGGAGGCACAGATACGCAGTATTTT. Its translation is CASRIGGGTDTQYF.

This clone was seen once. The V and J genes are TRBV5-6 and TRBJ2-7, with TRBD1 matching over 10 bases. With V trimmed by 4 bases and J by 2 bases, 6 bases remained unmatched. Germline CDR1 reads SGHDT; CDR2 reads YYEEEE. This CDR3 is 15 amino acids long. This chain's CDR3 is CASSPGTGVAYEQYF. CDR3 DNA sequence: TGTGCCAGCAGCCCCGGGACAGGGGTTGCCTACGAGCAGTACTTC.

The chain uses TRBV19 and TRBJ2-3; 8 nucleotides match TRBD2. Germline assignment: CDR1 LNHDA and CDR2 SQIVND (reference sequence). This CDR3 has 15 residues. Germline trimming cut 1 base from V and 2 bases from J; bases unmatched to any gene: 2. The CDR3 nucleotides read TGTGCCAGTAGTATAGTAGCGGGGCCCACAGATACGCAGTATTTT. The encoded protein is CASSIVAGPTDTQYF.

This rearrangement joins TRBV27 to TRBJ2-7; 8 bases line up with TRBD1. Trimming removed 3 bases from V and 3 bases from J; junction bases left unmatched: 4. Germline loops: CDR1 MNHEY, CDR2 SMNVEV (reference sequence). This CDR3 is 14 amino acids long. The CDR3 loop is CASSLGDRNYEQYF. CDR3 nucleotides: TGTGCCAGCAGTTTGGGGGACAGGAACTACGAGCAGTACTTC.

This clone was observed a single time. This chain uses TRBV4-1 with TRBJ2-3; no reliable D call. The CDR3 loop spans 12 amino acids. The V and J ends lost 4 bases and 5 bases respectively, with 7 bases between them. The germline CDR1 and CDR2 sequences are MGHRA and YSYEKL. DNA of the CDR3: TGCGCCAGCAGCCCTCCCCTAGATACGCAGTATTTT. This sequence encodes CASSPPLDTQYF.

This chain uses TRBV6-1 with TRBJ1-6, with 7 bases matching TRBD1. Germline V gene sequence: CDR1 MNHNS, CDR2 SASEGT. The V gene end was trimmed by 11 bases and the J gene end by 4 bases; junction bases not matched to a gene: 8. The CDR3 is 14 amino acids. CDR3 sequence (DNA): TGTGCCGGGAGACAGGGAGGTTATAATTCACCCCTCCACTTT. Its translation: CAGRQGGYNSPLHF.

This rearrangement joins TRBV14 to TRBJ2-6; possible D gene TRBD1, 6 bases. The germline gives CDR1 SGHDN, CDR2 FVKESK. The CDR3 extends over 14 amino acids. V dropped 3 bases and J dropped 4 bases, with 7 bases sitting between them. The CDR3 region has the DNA TGTGCCAGCAGCCAGGGGGCGGGGGCCAACGTCCTGACTTTC. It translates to CASSQGAGANVLTF.

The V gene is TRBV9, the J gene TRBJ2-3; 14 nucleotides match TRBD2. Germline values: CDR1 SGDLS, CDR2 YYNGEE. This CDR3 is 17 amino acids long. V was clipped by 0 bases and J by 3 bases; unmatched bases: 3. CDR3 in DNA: TGTGCCAGCAGCGTAGAGACTAGCGGGGGGGCAACAGATACGCAGTATTTT. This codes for CASSVETSGGATDTQYF.

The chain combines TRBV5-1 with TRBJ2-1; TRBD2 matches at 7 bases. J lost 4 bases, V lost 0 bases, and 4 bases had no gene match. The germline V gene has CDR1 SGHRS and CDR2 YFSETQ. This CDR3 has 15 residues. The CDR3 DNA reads TGCGCCAGCAGCTTGGAGCTAGCGGAGTACAATGAGCAGTTCTTC. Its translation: CASSLELAEYNEQFF. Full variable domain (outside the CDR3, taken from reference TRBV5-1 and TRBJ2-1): KAGVTQTPRYLIKTRGQQVTLSCSPISGHRSVSWYQQTPGQGLQFLFEYFSETQRNKGNFPGRFSGRQFSNSRSEMNVSTLELGDSALYLCASSLELAEYNEQFFGPGTRLTVL.

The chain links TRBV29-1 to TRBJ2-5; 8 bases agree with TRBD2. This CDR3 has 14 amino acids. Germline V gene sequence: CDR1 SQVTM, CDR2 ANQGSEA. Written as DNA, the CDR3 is TGCAGTTCAATCCGGGGGGGCGGTTTTGAGACCCAGTACTTC. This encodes CSSIRGGGFETQYF. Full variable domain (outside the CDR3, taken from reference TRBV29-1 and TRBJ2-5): SAVISQKPSRDICQRGTSLTIQCQVDSQVTMMFWYRQQPGQSLTLIATANQGSEATYESGFVIDKFPISRPNLTFSTLTVSNMSPEDSSIYLCSSIRGGGFETQYFGPGTRLLVL.

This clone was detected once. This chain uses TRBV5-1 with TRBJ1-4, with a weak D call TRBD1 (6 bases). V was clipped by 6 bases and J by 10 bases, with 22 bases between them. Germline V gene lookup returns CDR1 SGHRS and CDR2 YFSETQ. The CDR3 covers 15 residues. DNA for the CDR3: TGCGCCAGCACCATGGACAGCCTGGGACCGGGAAAACTGTTTTTT. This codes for CASTMDSLGPGKLFF.

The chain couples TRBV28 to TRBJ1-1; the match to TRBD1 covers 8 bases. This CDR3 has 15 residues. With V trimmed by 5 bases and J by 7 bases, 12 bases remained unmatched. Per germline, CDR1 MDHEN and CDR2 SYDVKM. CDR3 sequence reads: CASSAPGQVQFEAFF. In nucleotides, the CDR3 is TGTGCCAGCAGTGCCCCGGGACAGGTGCAATTTGAAGCTTTCTTT.

In DNA, the CDR3 is TGTGCCAGCCAACAGGAAATTTATGGCTACACCTTC. Translating gives CASQQEIYGYTF. The gene calls are TRBV19 and TRBJ1-2; weak D call: TRBD1 (5 bases). From germline, CDR1 is LNHDA and CDR2 SQIVND (reference sequence). The V end was cut by 9 bases, the J end by 5 bases, with 13 bases between. The CDR3 is 12 amino acids. The entire variable domain, with the rest obtained from reference TRBV19 and TRBJ1-2, is as follows: DGGITQSPKYLFRKEGQNVTLSCEQNLNHDAMYWYRQDPGQGLRLIYYSQIVNDFQKGDIAEGYSVSREKKESFPLTVTSAQKNPTAFYLCASQQEIYGYTFGSGTRLTVV.

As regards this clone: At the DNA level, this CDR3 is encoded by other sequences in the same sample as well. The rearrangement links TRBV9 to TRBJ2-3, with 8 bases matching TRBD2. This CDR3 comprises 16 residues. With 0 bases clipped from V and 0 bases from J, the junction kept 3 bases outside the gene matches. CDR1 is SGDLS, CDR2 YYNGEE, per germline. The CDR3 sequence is CASSVEAGGSTDTQYF. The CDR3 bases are TGTGCCAGCAGCGTAGAGGCGGGGGGTAGCACAGATACGCAGTATTTT.

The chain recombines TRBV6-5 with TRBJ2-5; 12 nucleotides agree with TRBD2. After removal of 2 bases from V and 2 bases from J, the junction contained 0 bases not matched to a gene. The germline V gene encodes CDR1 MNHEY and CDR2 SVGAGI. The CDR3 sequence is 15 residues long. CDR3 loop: CASSYLAGGQETQYF. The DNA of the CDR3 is TGTGCCAGCAGTTACCTAGCGGGGGGGCAAGAGACCCAGTACTTC.

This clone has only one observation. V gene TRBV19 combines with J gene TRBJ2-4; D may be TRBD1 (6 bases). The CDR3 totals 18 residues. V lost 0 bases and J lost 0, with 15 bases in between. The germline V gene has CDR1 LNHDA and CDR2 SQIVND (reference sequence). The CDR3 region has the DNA TGTGCCAGTAGTATAGATCCTACAGGGTTATCAGCCAAAAACATTCAGTACTTC. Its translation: CASSIDPTGLSAKNIQYF.